These 21 T cell receptor beta chains came from one sample sequenced in a study of OX40 agonist ivuxolimab in advanced cancers. The protocol was immunoSEQ multiplex PCR, while the TCRdb copy is restricted to in-frame clones and leaves out a portion. The sample contains some 64,000 clones, roughly four fifths of which appear only once. The material was CD4+ or CD8+ T cells sorted from blood, obtained in a trial of the OX40 agonist ivuxolimab. The receptors shown here come from an adult with an advanced solid tumor such as melanoma, head and neck, liver or kidney cancer.

V gene TRBV7-2 combines with J gene TRBJ2-5; 8 nucleotides align to TRBD2. The CDR3 length is 13 residues. CDR1 SGHTA and CDR2 FQGNSA come from the germline V gene. V gave up 5 bases and J gave up 6 bases; unmatched junction bases: 5. CDR3 in amino acids: CASSLGLGKTQYF. The CDR3 bases are TGTGCCAGCAGCCTGGGACTAGGAAAGACCCAGTACTTC.

V usage is TRBV23-1 and J usage is TRBJ2-3; maybe TRBD1 (5 bases). TRBV23-1 is marked as an open reading frame, function uncertain. This CDR3 is 16 amino acids long. V lost 2 bases and J 0 bases, leaving 12 bases between the germline ends. The CDR3 region has the DNA TGCGCCAGCAGTCAAGAGACAGAAACTAGCACAGATACGCAGTATTTT. Residues: CASSQETETSTDTQYF.

The chain couples TRBV19 to TRBJ1-2; D gene uncertain. Trimming removed 5 bases at V and 3 bases at J, with 4 bases between. The germline V gene encodes CDR1 LNHDA and CDR2 SQIVND (reference sequence). The CDR3 covers 11 residues. In DNA, the CDR3 is TGTGCCAGTAGTTTCCACTATGGCTACACCTTC. This gives the protein CASSFHYGYTF. Variable domain in full (rest from reference TRBV19 and TRBJ1-2): DGGITQSPKYLFRKEGQNVTLSCEQNLNHDAMYWYRQDPGQGLRLIYYSQIVNDFQKGDIAEGYSVSREKKESFPLTVTSAQKNPTAFYLCASSFHYGYTFGSGTRLTVV.

The rearrangement links TRBV4-1 to TRBJ1-2; no reliable D call. With 4 bases removed from V and 4 bases from J, the gap between germline ends came to 16 bases. Germline values: CDR1 MGHRA, CDR2 YSYEKL. The CDR3 extends over 15 amino acids. This CDR3 is CASSRPDGGVYGYTF. As DNA, the CDR3 is TGCGCCAGCAGCCGTCCTGATGGTGGAGTCTATGGCTACACCTTC.

The V call is TRBV7-2, the J call TRBJ2-3; no definite D call. Germline CDR1 SGHTA, CDR2 FQGNSA. Between the trimmed V and J ends, which lost 1 base and 0 bases, there was a span of 2 bases. This CDR3 has 13 residues. CDR3 in amino acids: CASSLGSTDTQYF. DNA for the CDR3: TGTGCCAGCAGCTTAGGAAGCACAGATACGCAGTATTTT.

V gene TRBV6-5 combines with J gene TRBJ2-7, with 7 positions matching TRBD2. The CDR3 length is 14 residues. The germline V gene has CDR1 MNHEY and CDR2 SVGAGI. V dropped 0 bases and J dropped 6; count of bases not matched to a gene: 5. CDR3 amino acids: CASSYSAGVGEQYF. CDR3 DNA sequence: TGTGCCAGCAGTTACTCGGCGGGAGTAGGCGAGCAGTACTTC.

This clone has more than one count but fewer than ten. The genes are TRBV10-3 and TRBJ1-3; TRBD1 matches at 7 bases. The CDR3 extends over 16 amino acids. V dropped 2 bases and J dropped 2; count of bases not matched to a gene: 6. Germline V gives CDR1 ENHRY, CDR2 SYGVKD. In nucleotides, the CDR3 is TGTGCCATCAGTGAGCAGTGGGGACAGCCTGGAAACACCATATATTTT. Translation gives CAISEQWGQPGNTIYF.

This clone has only one observation. J is TRBJ2-5 and V is TRBV18; TRBD1 or TRBD2 may be the D gene (5 bases each). The end of the DNA fits TRBJ2-7 better, so the J call may be wrong. There are 12 residues in the CDR3. CDR1 is KGHSH and CDR2 is LQKENI in the germline V gene. The CDR3 DNA sequence: TGTGCCAGCTCACCCTTGGGGGACGAGCAGTACTTC. It is translated as CASSPLGDEQYF.

The J gene is TRBJ2-7, the V gene TRBV5-4, with 7 positions matching TRBD2. From germline, CDR1 is SGHNT and CDR2 YYREEE (reference sequence). V shed 4 bases and J 7 bases; nucleotides not matched to a gene: 8. CDR3 size: 13 residues. The CDR3 DNA reads TGTGCCAGCAGCCGGGACCAGGGAGGGGAGCAGTACTTC. This encodes CASSRDQGGEQYF.

The rearrangement links TRBV5-4 to TRBJ2-1; the match to TRBD1 covers 8 bases. Germline V gene lookup returns CDR1 SGHNT and CDR2 YYREEE (reference sequence). The CDR3 spans 15 residues. The junction had 4 bases not matched to a gene; V was cut back by 0 bases and J by 5 bases. The DNA for the CDR3 is TGTGCCAGCAGCTTGGGGGGACAGGAGGACAATGAGCAGTTCTTC. Its translation: CASSLGGQEDNEQFF.

The V call is TRBV5-1, the J call TRBJ1-2, with D possibly being TRBD1 (5 bases). Germline V gives CDR1 SGHRS, CDR2 YFSETQ. Trimming removed 4 bases from V and 6 bases from J, with 16 bases in between. CDR3 size: 14 residues. This CDR3 is CASSAVGGTHGYTF. As DNA, the CDR3 is TGCGCCAGCAGCGCCGTCGGGGGGACCCATGGCTACACCTTC.

The V gene is TRBV18, the J gene TRBJ1-2; D not certain. The germline gives CDR1 KGHSH, CDR2 LQKENI. The V and J ends lost 4 bases and 8 bases respectively, with 35 bases between them. This CDR3 has 20 amino acids. This CDR3 reads CASSLIAVSRTAGWYGGYTF. CDR3 sequence (DNA): TGTGCCAGCTCACTGATCGCCGTCAGTCGGACGGCCGGGTGGTACGGGGGCTACACCTTC.

This clone was picked up one time. This chain joins TRBV7-6 and TRBJ2-3, with 8 bases identical to TRBD2. This CDR3 has 15 residues. V lost 1 base and J lost 4; bases outside the gene matches: 4. The germline gives CDR1 SGHVS, CDR2 FNYEAQ. In DNA form, the CDR3 reads TGTGCCAGCAGCTTAGGGTCGGGAGGGGCAGATACGCAGTATTTT. Translation: CASSLGSGGADTQYF.

The rearrangement uses TRBV27 and TRBJ2-2, with 8 bases lining up with TRBD2. Germline V lookup: CDR1 MNHEY, CDR2 SMNVEV (reference sequence). This CDR3 contains 16 residues. Losses at the gene ends were 0 bases for V and 4 bases for J; bases not matched to a gene: 4. CDR3 loop: CASSLSGGGPTGELFF. CDR3 bases: TGTGCCAGCAGTTTATCAGGCGGGGGGCCCACCGGGGAGCTGTTTTTT.

The rearrangement uses TRBV25-1 and TRBJ2-7; D is possibly TRBD2 (6 bases). The CDR3 has 15 residues. V lost 1 base, J lost 1 base, and 11 bases lay in between. Germline V gives CDR1 MGHDK, CDR2 SYGVNS. The CDR3 sequence is CASSELGGVSYEQYF. The CDR3 nucleotides read TGTGCCAGCAGTGAATTAGGCGGGGTATCCTACGAGCAGTACTTC.

The chain uses TRBV19 and TRBJ1-6; weak D call: TRBD1 (5 bases). Trimming cost V 10 bases and J 7 bases, with 17 bases left between them. Per germline, CDR1 LNHDA and CDR2 SQIVND (reference sequence). CDR3 length equals 14 residues. The CDR3 here is CATREAWGNSPLHF. DNA of the CDR3: TGTGCCACCCGGGAGGCCTGGGGGAATTCACCCCTCCACTTT.

This clone was observed once. The chain links TRBV20-1 to TRBJ1-1; possibly TRBD1 for D (6 bases). In germline, CDR1 is DFQATT, CDR2 SNEGSKA (reference sequence). The CDR3 has 11 amino acids. The CDR3: CSPGGWTEAFF. The CDR3 DNA is TGCAGCCCTGGGGGCTGGACTGAAGCTTTCTTT.

V gene TRBV15 combines with J gene TRBJ2-5, with TRBD1 as a possible D gene (7 bases). The J call could be wrong; TRBJ2-7 is a better fit for the DNA end. The germline V gene has CDR1 LNHNV and CDR2 YYDKDF (reference sequence). This CDR3 has 15 residues. CDR3: CATSREPGGSYEQYF. CDR3 coding DNA: TGTGCCACCAGCAGAGAACCAGGGGGGTCCTACGAGCAGTACTTC.

The V call is TRBV15, the J call TRBJ2-7, with no clear D. The V and J ends lost 0 bases and 1 base respectively, with 7 bases between them. CDR1 and CDR2 from the germline V gene are LNHNV and YYDKDF (reference sequence). The length of the CDR3 is 14 residues. CDR3 in DNA: TGTGCCACCAGCAGAGATCGACCGTCCTACGAGCAGTACTTC. Translating it yields CATSRDRPSYEQYF.

This clone was counted between two and nine times. This chain links TRBV27 with TRBJ1-1, with D hard to call. The CDR3 contains 13 residues. Per germline, CDR1 MNHEY and CDR2 SMNVEV (reference sequence). V was trimmed by 2 bases and J by 2 bases, leaving 6 bases between them. CDR3 region: CASSLPGNTEAFF. The CDR3 coding sequence is TGTGCCAGCAGTTTACCAGGCAACACTGAAGCTTTCTTT.

The rearrangement links TRBV6-5 to TRBJ2-3; D perhaps matches TRBD2 (6 bases). V lost 0 bases and J 8 bases, leaving 15 bases between the germline ends. Germline loops: CDR1 MNHEY, CDR2 SVGAGI. This CDR3 is 15 amino acids long. Written as DNA, the CDR3 is TGTGCCAGCAGTTACTCCCCCGGGGGTAGTGTTACGCAGTATTTT. Amino acid sequence: CASSYSPGGSVTQYF.